This TCR beta chain is drawn from a study of OX40 agonist ivuxolimab in advanced cancers. Whole-study context: Ivuxolimab doses were 0.01, 0.1, 0.3, 1.5, 3 or 10 mg/kg every 2 weeks. Patients assigned to dose escalation were diagnosed with hepatocellular carcinoma, melanoma, renal cell or head and neck cancer. Those enrolled were 82.7% male, with a mean age of around 55 years and ages from roughly 20 to 85.

Here immunoSEQ multiplex PCR was the method, and the copy in TCRdb shows in-frame clones only, minus some. The data show tens of thousands of clones, 70% to 80% seen once. Study-wide results and caveats: Among patients with partial responses at 0.1-3.0 mg/kg, clonal expansion was among the lowest.

Remarks on this clone: What it recognizes is unknown.

From germline, CDR1 is SGHNT and CDR2 YYREEE (reference sequence). This CDR3 is 14 amino acids long. V gave up 5 bases and J gave up 2 bases, with 8 bases separating them. The chain recombines TRBV5-4 with TRBJ2-6; possible D gene TRBD2, 6 bases. The sequence derives from an adult with an advanced solid tumor such as melanoma, head and neck, liver or kidney cancer. The specimen was CD4+ or CD8+ T cells sorted from blood, collected in a trial of the OX40 agonist ivuxolimab. CDR3 loop: CASSRETGANVLTF. In DNA form, the CDR3 reads TGTGCCAGCAGTCGGGAGACTGGGGCCAACGTCCTGACTTTC.